Listed below are T cell receptor beta chains from one sample, sequenced in a study of shared clonotypes between healthy human individuals. TCRdb's table, derived via immunoSEQ multiplex PCR, lists solely in-frame clones and lacks some. Found here are 2 million to 2.5 million clones, approximately 93% of them singletons; the top ten hold 0.3% to 0.4%. Sequenced material: naive CD4+ T cells from PBMCs. These receptors all come from a man between 18 and 35 years old in good health. Some clones in this sample may be carry-over from other donors' samples. CDR3s include the opening cysteine and the closing phenylalanine or tryptophan. The order of the fields is V gene, J gene, clone size, D gene, CDR3 protein, CDR3 DNA. The D gene is left open where the match is weak. Size is stated for part of the rows, as once, few or many counts, or as a class when the clone is expanded.

V: TRBV19
J: TRBJ2-7
size: .
D: TRBD2
CDR3: CASSKGTSGRILEQYF
DNA: TGTGCCAGTAGTAAGGGGACTAGCGGGAGGATTCTCGAGCAGTACTTC

V: TRBV19
J: TRBJ2-3
size: .
D: TRBD1
CDR3: CASNNGQGAADTQYF
DNA: TGTGCCAGTAACAACGGACAGGGGGCGGCAGATACGCAGTATTTT

V: TRBV4-3
J: TRBJ2-3
size: .
D: TRBD2
CDR3: CASSQGLAGGPGTDTQYF
DNA: TGCGCCAGCAGCCAAGGACTAGCGGGAGGGCCGGGCACAGATACGCAGTATTTT

V: TRBV7-6
J: TRBJ1-4
size: .
D: .
CDR3: CASSLPGFNEKLFF
DNA: TGTGCCAGCAGCTTACCGGGGTTTAACGAAAAACTGTTTTTT

V: TRBV9
J: TRBJ2-7
size: .
D: TRBD1
CDR3: CASSATGQTYEQYF
DNA: TGTGCCAGCAGCGCCACGGGACAGACCTACGAGCAGTACTTC

V: TRBV28
J: TRBJ1-4
size: .
D: TRBD1
CDR3: CASSSPGTANEKLFF
DNA: TGTGCCAGCAGTTCCCCCGGGACAGCCAATGAAAAACTGTTTTTT

V: TRBV28
J: TRBJ2-1
size: once
D: .
CDR3: CASSSPAEGDNEQFF
DNA: TGTGCCAGCAGTTCCCCAGCGGAGGGAGACAATGAGCAGTTCTTC

V: TRBV4-3
J: TRBJ1-4
size: .
D: .
CDR3: CASSQTSGSNEKLFF
DNA: TGCGCCAGCAGCCAAACCTCCGGGTCTAATGAAAAACTGTTTTTT

V: TRBV2
J: TRBJ2-7
size: .
D: .
CDR3: CASRLEGYEQYF
DNA: TGTGCCAGCAGATTGGAGGGCTACGAGCAGTACTTC

V: TRBV19
J: TRBJ1-5
size: .
D: .
CDR3: CASSIGRRYNQPQHF
DNA: TGTGCCAGTAGTATCGGTAGACGATACAATCAGCCCCAGCATTTT

V: TRBV18
J: TRBJ1-4
size: once
D: .
CDR3: CASSSVAPTNEKLFF
DNA: TGTGCCAGCTCATCAGTCGCGCCAACTAATGAAAAACTGTTTTTT

V: TRBV10-1
J: TRBJ2-3
size: .
D: .
CDR3: CASNRFAGDTQYF
DNA: TGCGCCAGCAACAGGTTTGCAGGGGATACGCAGTATTTT

V: TRBV11-2
J: TRBJ2-2
size: few
D: .
CDR3: CASSFPGTGELFF
DNA: TGTGCCAGCAGCTTTCCAGGTACCGGGGAGCTGTTTTTT

V: TRBV28
J: TRBJ2-3
size: .
D: TRBD1
CDR3: CASSPMDRNTDTQYF
DNA: TGTGCCAGCAGTCCGATGGACAGGAACACAGATACGCAGTATTTT

V: TRBV5-1
J: TRBJ2-2
size: .
D: .
CDR3: CASSPTENTGELFF
DNA: TGCGCCAGCAGCCCGACAGAGAACACCGGGGAGCTGTTTTTT

V: TRBV7-2
J: TRBJ2-7
size: .
D: TRBD2
CDR3: CASSSGTSGTYEQYF
DNA: TGTGCCAGCAGCTCCGGGACTAGCGGTACCTACGAGCAGTACTTC

V: TRBV18
J: TRBJ1-1
size: .
D: .
CDR3: CASSLWDRNTEAFF
DNA: TGTGCCAGCTCACTGTGGGACCGGAACACTGAAGCTTTCTTT

V: TRBV18
J: TRBJ1-1
size: .
D: .
CDR3: CASTLVSGWGGTEAFF
DNA: TGTGCCAGCACTCTGGTGTCGGGCTGGGGAGGCACTGAAGCTTTCTTT

V: TRBV6-1
J: TRBJ1-1
size: .
D: .
CDR3: CASRRDTINTEAFF
DNA: TGTGCCAGCAGGCGGGACACAATTAACACTGAAGCTTTCTTT

V: TRBV18
J: TRBJ1-1
size: .
D: TRBD1
CDR3: CASSPPSVRGQGFEAFF
DNA: TGTGCCAGCTCACCACCAAGTGTACGGGGACAGGGGTTTGAAGCTTTCTTT

V: TRBV7-9
J: TRBJ1-5
size: few
D: TRBD1
CDR3: CASSPTDRGNQPQHF
DNA: TGTGCCAGCAGCCCAACGGACAGGGGCAATCAGCCCCAGCATTTT

V: TRBV7-2
J: TRBJ1-1
size: .
D: .
CDR3: CASSFGRMNTEAFF
DNA: TGTGCCAGCAGCTTTGGGCGGATGAACACTGAAGCTTTCTTT

V: TRBV5-1
J: TRBJ2-7
size: .
D: TRBD1
CDR3: CASSAGTAYEQYF
DNA: TGCGCCAGCAGCGCAGGGACAGCCTACGAGCAGTACTTC

V: TRBV30
J: TRBJ2-6
size: .
D: .
CDR3: CASQVSGANVLTF
DNA: TGTGCCTCACAGGTTTCTGGGGCCAACGTCCTGACTTTC

V: TRBV25-1
J: TRBJ2-7
size: .
D: TRBD1
CDR3: CASQRTGFEQYF
DNA: TGTGCCAGCCAAAGGACAGGGTTCGAGCAGTACTTC

V: TRBV25-1
J: TRBJ2-7
size: .
D: TRBD1
CDR3: CASRQGRYEQYF
DNA: TGTGCCAGCCGACAGGGAAGGTACGAGCAGTACTTC

V: TRBV6-1
J: TRBJ1-2
size: .
D: TRBD1
CDR3: CASRMGTGGDYGYTF
DNA: TGTGCCAGCAGGATGGGGACAGGGGGGGACTATGGCTACACCTTC

V: TRBV5-1
J: TRBJ2-5
size: .
D: .
CDR3: CATGPQETQYF
DNA: TGCGCCACTGGACCGCAAGAGACCCAGTACTTC

V: TRBV6-5
J: TRBJ1-2
size: .
D: .
CDR3: CASSYSQDLGYTF
DNA: TGTGCCAGCAGTTACTCGCAGGATTTAGGCTACACCTTC

V: TRBV19
J: TRBJ1-4
size: .
D: .
CDR3: CASSQGKRGEKLFF
DNA: TGTGCCAGTAGTCAGGGAAAAAGGGGTGAAAAACTGTTTTTT

V: TRBV29-1
J: TRBJ1-1
size: few
D: .
CDR3: CSVERVTEAFF
DNA: TGCAGCGTTGAACGAGTCACTGAAGCTTTCTTT

V: TRBV5-1
J: TRBJ2-1
size: .
D: TRBD2
CDR3: CASSLLAGVNNEQFF
DNA: TGCGCCAGCAGCCTACTAGCGGGAGTCAACAATGAGCAGTTCTTC